These T cell receptor beta chains were read from a single sample in a study of T-cell memory formation after mild COVID-19. TCRdb re-analysed the 5' RACE reads in MiXCR, keeping a single row per CDR3 protein. The table records approximately 250,000 distinct CDR3 sequences, over 15% of them present only once. The material sequenced was PBMCs or a T cell subset sorted from them (not recorded which). Receptor source: a man aged 18 to 29 who had mild COVID-19 (a few samples of this study predate the infection). Cell type and time point are not known. The CDR3 runs from the conserved cysteine through the conserved F or W. The D gene is left open where the match is weak. Not every row has a clone size; where given, it reads once, few, many or a size class.

clone_size: -; v_call: TRBV7-9; j_call: TRBJ2-2; d_call: TRBD1; cdr3_aa: CASSFRQGSAGELFF; cdr3_nt: TGTGCCAGCAGCTTCCGACAGGGATCGGCCGGGGAGCTGTTTTTT
clone_size: -; v_call: TRBV3-1; j_call: TRBJ1-1; d_call: -; cdr3_aa: CASSPQAVNTEAFF; cdr3_nt: TGTGCCAGCAGCCCACAGGCGGTGAACACTGAAGCTTTCTTT
clone_size: -; v_call: TRBV6-2/TRBV6-3; j_call: TRBJ2-7; d_call: TRBD1; cdr3_aa: CASSYGGQLYEQYF; cdr3_nt: TGTGCCAGCAGTTACGGGGGACAGCTATACGAGCAGTACTTC
clone_size: -; v_call: TRBV7-3; j_call: TRBJ2-2; d_call: -; cdr3_aa: CASSHTAGPQIGELFF; cdr3_nt: TGTGCCAGCAGCCATACGGCGGGACCCCAGATCGGGGAGCTGTTTTTT
clone_size: -; v_call: TRBV11-2; j_call: TRBJ1-4; d_call: TRBD1; cdr3_aa: CASSLPPGQGEGKLFF; cdr3_nt: TGTGCCAGCAGCTTACCCCCGGGACAGGGGGAGGGAAAACTGTTTTTT
clone_size: few; v_call: TRBV9; j_call: TRBJ2-5; d_call: TRBD2; cdr3_aa: CASSVEPLAGGQETQYF; cdr3_nt: TGTGCCAGCAGCGTAGAGCCCCTAGCGGGGGGGCAAGAGACCCAGTACTTC
clone_size: few; v_call: TRBV24-1; j_call: TRBJ1-1; d_call: -; cdr3_aa: CATSDAGSNTEAFF; cdr3_nt: TGTGCCACCAGTGATGCCGGTTCGAACACTGAAGCTTTCTTT
clone_size: few; v_call: TRBV20-1; j_call: TRBJ2-5; d_call: TRBD1; cdr3_aa: CSAREGQGALETQYF; cdr3_nt: TGCAGTGCTAGAGAAGGACAGGGGGCTTTGGAGACCCAGTACTTC
clone_size: -; v_call: TRBV19; j_call: TRBJ2-7; d_call: -; cdr3_aa: CASNRGQGGEQYF; cdr3_nt: TGTGCCAGTAATCGGGGGCAGGGGGGCGAGCAGTACTTC
clone_size: few; v_call: TRBV27; j_call: TRBJ1-3; d_call: TRBD1; cdr3_aa: CASSDRGFNGNTIYF; cdr3_nt: TGTGCCAGCAGTGACAGGGGTTTCAATGGAAACACCATATATTTT
clone_size: -; v_call: TRBV20-1; j_call: TRBJ1-1; d_call: -; cdr3_aa: CSASDTGRRAEAFF; cdr3_nt: TGCAGTGCTAGTGACACAGGGAGGAGGGCTGAAGCTTTCTTT
clone_size: -; v_call: TRBV6-5; j_call: TRBJ1-1; d_call: -; cdr3_aa: CASSYQARGTEAFF; cdr3_nt: TGTGCCAGCAGTTACCAGGCCCGGGGCACTGAAGCTTTCTTT
clone_size: -; v_call: TRBV10-3; j_call: TRBJ2-5; d_call: TRBD1; cdr3_aa: CATMTGGTETQYF; cdr3_nt: TGTGCCACGATGACAGGGGGCACAGAGACCCAGTACTTC
clone_size: few; v_call: TRBV9; j_call: TRBJ1-4; d_call: -; cdr3_aa: CASSVVPQHPNEKLFF; cdr3_nt: TGTGCCAGCAGCGTAGTCCCTCAGCACCCTAATGAAAAACTGTTTTTT
clone_size: many; v_call: TRBV27; j_call: TRBJ2-1; d_call: -; cdr3_aa: CASSRAGWNEQFF; cdr3_nt: TGTGCCAGCAGCCGTGCGGGGTGGAATGAGCAGTTCTTC
clone_size: many; v_call: TRBV28; j_call: TRBJ2-1; d_call: TRBD2; cdr3_aa: CASRRPGGFLVDEQFF; cdr3_nt: TGTGCCAGCAGACGACCGGGGGGGTTTTTGGTCGATGAGCAGTTCTTC
clone_size: few; v_call: TRBV5-1; j_call: TRBJ1-6; d_call: -; cdr3_aa: CASSIQGLGNSPLHF; cdr3_nt: TGCGCCAGCAGCATACAGGGATTGGGCAATTCACCCCTCCACTTT
clone_size: -; v_call: TRBV5-5; j_call: TRBJ2-5; d_call: -; cdr3_aa: CASSPWTEFGIGETQYF; cdr3_nt: TGTGCCAGCAGCCCCTGGACAGAATTCGGCATTGGGGAGACCCAGTACTTC
clone_size: -; v_call: TRBV7-7; j_call: TRBJ2-3; d_call: TRBD2; cdr3_aa: CASSLGRASGADTQYF; cdr3_nt: TGTGCCAGCAGCCTCGGGAGGGCTAGCGGGGCAGATACGCAGTATTTT
clone_size: few; v_call: TRBV11-2; j_call: TRBJ1-2; d_call: -; cdr3_aa: CASSSYRGRRYGYTF; cdr3_nt: TGTGCCAGCAGCTCGTATCGGGGCCGACGCTATGGCTACACCTTC
clone_size: few; v_call: TRBV6-1; j_call: TRBJ2-5; d_call: TRBD2; cdr3_aa: CASSALAGGPETQYF; cdr3_nt: TGTGCCAGCAGTGCACTAGCGGGGGGGCCAGAGACCCAGTACTTC
clone_size: -; v_call: TRBV4-1; j_call: TRBJ1-5; d_call: -; cdr3_aa: CASSQVSQGGQPQHF; cdr3_nt: TGCGCCAGCAGCCAAGTCTCGCAGGGAGGGCAGCCCCAGCATTTT
clone_size: few; v_call: TRBV18; j_call: TRBJ2-7; d_call: -; cdr3_aa: CASSPVADSSYEQYF; cdr3_nt: TGTGCCAGCTCACCTGTCGCCGACAGTTCCTACGAGCAGTACTTC
clone_size: large; v_call: TRBV4-1; j_call: TRBJ2-1; d_call: TRBD2; cdr3_aa: CASSQDSGGAGEQFF; cdr3_nt: TGCGCCAGCAGCCAAGATTCCGGGGGGGCCGGTGAGCAGTTCTTC
clone_size: many; v_call: TRBV2; j_call: TRBJ1-5; d_call: TRBD1; cdr3_aa: CATRTGYVDQPQHF; cdr3_nt: TGTGCCACAAGGACAGGGTATGTGGATCAGCCCCAGCATTTT
clone_size: -; v_call: TRBV10-3; j_call: TRBJ2-5; d_call: TRBD1; cdr3_aa: CAISESRQGPETQYF; cdr3_nt: TGTGCCATCAGTGAGTCGAGACAGGGCCCAGAGACCCAGTACTTC
clone_size: many; v_call: TRBV5-1; j_call: TRBJ2-5; d_call: -; cdr3_aa: CASSRAAEAETQYF; cdr3_nt: TGCGCCAGCAGCCGGGCCGCGGAAGCAGAGACCCAGTACTTC
clone_size: -; v_call: TRBV7-9; j_call: TRBJ2-5; d_call: -; cdr3_aa: CASSLSKAQKETQYF; cdr3_nt: TGTGCCAGCAGCTTATCAAAGGCCCAAAAAGAGACCCAGTACTTC
clone_size: -; v_call: TRBV5-4; j_call: TRBJ1-5; d_call: TRBD1; cdr3_aa: CASSFDRGIGQPQHF; cdr3_nt: TGTGCCAGCAGCTTCGACAGGGGAATAGGACAGCCCCAGCATTTT
clone_size: -; v_call: TRBV29-1; j_call: TRBJ2-1; d_call: -; cdr3_aa: CSVEPPGSRLYNEQFF; cdr3_nt: TGCAGCGTTGAACCCCCTGGTAGCAGGCTCTACAATGAGCAGTTCTTC
clone_size: -; v_call: TRBV27; j_call: TRBJ1-2; d_call: TRBD1; cdr3_aa: CASSLGTGANYGYTF; cdr3_nt: TGTGCCAGCAGTTTAGGGACAGGGGCGAACTATGGCTACACCTTC
clone_size: few; v_call: TRBV5-6; j_call: TRBJ1-2; d_call: -; cdr3_aa: CASSYRYLGYNGYTF; cdr3_nt: TGTGCCAGCAGCTACAGATACCTAGGGTACAATGGCTACACCTTC
clone_size: many; v_call: TRBV3-1; j_call: TRBJ1-6; d_call: -; cdr3_aa: CASSQVGFYSPLHF; cdr3_nt: TGTGCCAGCAGCCAAGTTGGGTTTTATTCACCCCTCCACTTT
clone_size: -; v_call: TRBV18; j_call: TRBJ2-5; d_call: -; cdr3_aa: CASSPSGGSETQYF; cdr3_nt: TGTGCCAGCTCACCCAGCGGTGGATCAGAGACCCAGTACTTC
clone_size: few; v_call: TRBV5-1; j_call: TRBJ1-2; d_call: TRBD1; cdr3_aa: CASSSAGQGAGYTF; cdr3_nt: TGCGCCAGCAGCTCAGCGGGACAGGGGGCTGGCTACACCTTC
clone_size: few; v_call: TRBV6-1; j_call: TRBJ2-3; d_call: -; cdr3_aa: CASSELTQDTDTQYF; cdr3_nt: TGTGCCAGCAGTGAACTCACACAGGACACAGATACGCAGTATTTT
clone_size: few; v_call: TRBV12-3/TRBV12-4; j_call: TRBJ2-2; d_call: -; cdr3_aa: CASSKETGELFF; cdr3_nt: TGTGCCAGCAGTAAAGAGACAGGGGAGCTGTTTTTT
clone_size: few; v_call: TRBV3-1; j_call: TRBJ1-1; d_call: TRBD1; cdr3_aa: CASSQAGTENTEAFF; cdr3_nt: TGTGCCAGCAGCCAAGCCGGGACAGAGAACACTGAAGCTTTCTTT
clone_size: -; v_call: TRBV7-8; j_call: TRBJ2-1; d_call: -; cdr3_aa: CASSNKRGGSYNEQFF; cdr3_nt: TGTGCCAGCAGCAACAAAAGGGGGGGTTCCTACAATGAGCAGTTCTTC
clone_size: -; v_call: TRBV7-2; j_call: TRBJ2-2; d_call: TRBD2; cdr3_aa: CASSLGGGGTGELFF; cdr3_nt: TGTGCCAGCAGCTTAGGCGGGGGAGGCACCGGGGAGCTGTTTTTT
clone_size: -; v_call: TRBV5-6; j_call: TRBJ1-1; d_call: -; cdr3_aa: CASSLGRRATEAFF; cdr3_nt: TGTGCCAGCAGCCTGGGGCGACGGGCCACTGAAGCTTTCTTT
clone_size: once; v_call: TRBV13; j_call: TRBJ1-1; d_call: -; cdr3_aa: CASSLLPGNTEAFF; cdr3_nt: TGTGCCAGCAGCTTACTCCCAGGGAACACTGAAGCTTTCTTT
clone_size: -; v_call: TRBV5-1; j_call: TRBJ1-1; d_call: -; cdr3_aa: CASSVTVERTEAFF; cdr3_nt: TGCGCCAGCAGCGTGACAGTCGAACGCACTGAAGCTTTCTTT
clone_size: few; v_call: TRBV20-1; j_call: TRBJ2-1; d_call: -; cdr3_aa: CSARLPVSYNEQFF; cdr3_nt: TGCAGTGCTAGGCTCCCAGTATCCTACAATGAGCAGTTCTTC
clone_size: few; v_call: TRBV5-5; j_call: TRBJ1-2; d_call: -; cdr3_aa: CASSAGNNYGYTF; cdr3_nt: TGTGCCAGCAGCGCGGGCAATAACTATGGCTACACCTTC
clone_size: -; v_call: TRBV20-1; j_call: TRBJ2-5; d_call: TRBD2; cdr3_aa: CSAPPEGGGAGETQCF; cdr3_nt: TGCAGTGCCCCCCCCGAAGGCGGGGGGGCCGGAGAGACCCAGTGCTTC
clone_size: few; v_call: TRBV10-3; j_call: TRBJ2-3; d_call: TRBD1; cdr3_aa: CAIKGQGVQTDTQYF; cdr3_nt: TGTGCCATCAAGGGACAGGGGGTACAAACGGATACGCAGTATTTT
clone_size: few; v_call: TRBV29-1; j_call: TRBJ2-3; d_call: -; cdr3_aa: CSVVRDTQYF; cdr3_nt: TGCAGCGTTGTTCGGGATACGCAGTATTTT
clone_size: -; v_call: TRBV15; j_call: TRBJ2-1; d_call: -; cdr3_aa: CATGRGHYNEQFF; cdr3_nt: TGTGCCACCGGGAGGGGGCACTACAATGAGCAGTTCTTC
clone_size: -; v_call: TRBV29-1; j_call: TRBJ2-7; d_call: -; cdr3_aa: CSAVGLPYEQYF; cdr3_nt: TGCAGCGCCGTCGGATTACCCTACGAGCAGTACTTC
clone_size: few; v_call: TRBV20-1; j_call: TRBJ1-1; d_call: -; cdr3_aa: CSARGDRGTEAFF; cdr3_nt: TGCAGTGCTAGGGGGGACCGGGGCACTGAAGCTTTCTTT
clone_size: few; v_call: TRBV7-2; j_call: TRBJ1-4; d_call: TRBD1; cdr3_aa: CASSLAYTGGIEKLFF; cdr3_nt: TGTGCCAGCAGCTTAGCTTATACAGGGGGGATTGAAAAACTGTTTTTT
clone_size: -; v_call: TRBV3-1; j_call: TRBJ2-7; d_call: TRBD1; cdr3_aa: CASSQGRGLDEQYF; cdr3_nt: TGTGCCAGCAGCCAAGGCAGGGGGCTCGACGAGCAGTACTTC
clone_size: -; v_call: TRBV7-2; j_call: TRBJ1-3; d_call: -; cdr3_aa: CASSRSPGKAGNTIYF; cdr3_nt: TGTGCCAGCAGCCGATCGCCCGGGAAAGCTGGAAACACCATATATTTT
clone_size: few; v_call: TRBV9; j_call: TRBJ2-3; d_call: TRBD2; cdr3_aa: CASSVGGGRVDTQYF; cdr3_nt: TGTGCCAGCAGCGTAGGCGGGGGGCGGGTAGATACGCAGTATTTT
clone_size: few; v_call: TRBV19; j_call: TRBJ1-5; d_call: -; cdr3_aa: CASSPDPILSQHF; cdr3_nt: TGTGCCAGTAGCCCAGACCCCATCTTGTCCCAGCATTTT
clone_size: -; v_call: TRBV9; j_call: TRBJ1-1; d_call: -; cdr3_aa: CASSALLNTEAFF; cdr3_nt: TGTGCCAGCAGCGCCCTTCTGAACACTGAAGCTTTCTTT
clone_size: many; v_call: TRBV5-5; j_call: TRBJ1-1; d_call: -; cdr3_aa: CASSLGRIPEKEAFF; cdr3_nt: TGTGCCAGCAGCTTGGGACGAATACCAGAAAAGGAAGCTTTCTTT